This entry concerns a single T cell receptor beta chain. Authors' processing steps: Nucleated cell counts were estimated from reference gene primer amplification. The method was immunoSEQ multiplex PCR; TCRdb's version includes in-frame clones alone and lacks a portion of them. V and J calls and clone size are given by that table; D and trimming were obtained from the DNA. Of roughly 200,000 clones listed, roughly 77% are singletons. Seattle-derived patients entered the study during active infection and were followed longitudinally. These data originate in a study of blood T cell repertoires in COVID-19. Study overall: There were acute and convalescent COVID-19 samples, and they came from the United States, Italy and Spain. Sample material is recorded as cDNA or gDNA derived from T cells, B-cell-depleted T cells, or PBMCs.

Trimming at V came to 6 bases and at J to 5 bases, leaving 4 bases not matched to a gene. CDR1 and CDR2 from the germline V gene are ENHRY and SYGVKD. This CDR3 comprises 15 residues. The material sequenced was peripheral blood. V and J are TRBV10-3 and TRBJ2-2; 12 positions match TRBD2. The source is a woman of 80 years or more with COVID-19, enrolled during active disease. CDR3 bases: TGTGCCATCAGGACCGGGACTAGCGGGACCGGGGAGCTGTTTTTT. Translated: CAIRTGTSGTGELFF.